The 29 T cell receptor beta chains presented below share a single source sample, sequenced in a study of blood T cell repertoires in COVID-19. The repertoire was sequenced with immunoSEQ multiplex PCR; TCRdb's copy has only in-frame clones and lacks some. The table has 250,000 to 300,000 clones, around 90% seen once; the top ten hold roughly 2%. The sample consisted of peripheral blood. These receptor sequences come from a woman in her forties or fifties who had recovered from COVID-19.

This rearrangement joins TRBV6-1 to TRBJ1-2; D perhaps matches TRBD1 (6 bases). The ends were cut back, 2 bases at V and 5 bases at J, with 24 bases in the middle. This CDR3 spans 18 amino acids. CDR1 MNHNS and CDR2 SASEGT come from the germline V gene. The CDR3 reads CASSENDRPRVRPYGYTF. In nucleotides, the CDR3 is TGTGCCAGCAGTGAAAACGACAGGCCGAGGGTAAGACCTTATGGCTACACCTTC.

DNA for the CDR3: TGTGCCAGCTCATTCAGGGGCGCCGGGGAGCTGTTTTTT. Translating it yields CASSFRGAGELFF. V and J are TRBV27 and TRBJ2-2; D might be TRBD1 (6 bases). V was shortened by 8 bases and J by 6 bases, with 13 bases between the two germline ends. Germline V gene data show CDR1 as MNHEY and CDR2 as SMNVEV (reference sequence). The CDR3 covers 13 residues.

The chain joins TRBV2 to TRBJ2-1; 10 nucleotides match TRBD2. Germline CDR1 reads SNHLY; CDR2 reads FYNNEI. This CDR3 contains 14 residues. V was pared by 8 bases and J by 10 bases, with 11 bases of the junction left unmatched. Written as DNA, the CDR3 is TGTGCCAGCGCGGGACTAGCGTTCGCACAGGAGCAGTTCTTC. Amino acids: CASAGLAFAQEQFF.

The chain carries TRBV7-6 and TRBJ2-5; unclear D gene. The V gene lost 6 bases and the J gene lost 4 bases, with 18 bases spanning the gap. This CDR3 is built from 15 residues. Per germline, CDR1 SGHVS and CDR2 FNYEAQ. The CDR3 reads CASRKLPAALETQYF. The CDR3 DNA is TGTGCCAGCAGAAAACTACCGGCGGCATTAGAGACCCAGTACTTC. Together with reference TRBV7-6 and TRBJ2-5, the CDR3 gives the full variable domain: GAGVSQSPRYKVTKRGQDVALRCDPISGHVSLYWYRQALGQGPEFLTYFNYEAQQDKSGLPNDRFSAERPEGSISTLTIQRTEQRDSAMYRCASRKLPAALETQYFGPGTRLLVL.

The chain has TRBV7-2 and TRBJ2-3; 13 bases fit TRBD2. Per the germline V gene, CDR1 is SGHTA and CDR2 is FQGNSA. The CDR3 is 18 residues long. V lost 5 bases, J lost 7 bases, and 15 bases stayed unmatched. The CDR3 DNA follows: TGTGCCAGCAGCCTCCGCCTGACTAGCGGGAGGTCCCGCAATACGCAGTATTTT. Its translation is CASSLRLTSGRSRNTQYF.

V gene TRBV9 combines with J gene TRBJ1-2; 9 nucleotides match TRBD1. CDR3 length equals 17 residues. CDR1 SGDLS and CDR2 YYNGEE come from the germline V gene. The V and J ends lost 4 bases and 8 bases, in that order; junction bases with no gene match: 18. The CDR3 sequence is CASSHGGTGRFWYGYTF. CDR3 coding DNA: TGTGCCAGCAGCCATGGGGGGACAGGGAGGTTTTGGTACGGCTACACCTTC.

The chain carries TRBV2 and TRBJ2-1; D may be TRBD1 (6 bases). CDR1 is SNHLY, CDR2 FYNNEI, per germline. The germline V and J ends were trimmed by 8 bases and 12 bases, with 23 bases remaining between them. This CDR3 contains 14 residues. CDR3: CASAGLLGASGQFF. In DNA form, the CDR3 reads TGTGCCAGCGCAGGTCTCCTGGGGGCGTCTGGGCAGTTCTTC.

This chain joins TRBV24-1 and TRBJ2-1; TRBD1 matches at 11 bases. Trimming removed 1 base from V and 0 bases from J; junction bases left unmatched: 7. The CDR3 extends over 19 amino acids. Germline V CDR1 and CDR2: KGHDR, SFDVKD. Here the CDR3 DNA reads TGTGCCACCAGTGATTTTGTGGGACAGGGGGTAAGCTCCTACAATGAGCAGTTCTTC. This codes for CATSDFVGQGVSSYNEQFF.

The rearrangement uses TRBV19 and TRBJ1-2, with no clear D. The CDR3 is made up of 12 amino acids. The germline CDR1 and CDR2 sequences are LNHDA and SQIVND (reference sequence). Trimming took 9 bases from V and 7 from J, leaving 15 bases between them. The CDR3 DNA is TGTGCCAGCTTTAGAGGTTATAGTGGCTACACCTTC. Translation: CASFRGYSGYTF.

This clone has only one observation. The chain has TRBV7-9 and TRBJ2-1, with unresolved D. CDR3 length: 15 amino acids. Germline lookup yields CDR1 SEHNR and CDR2 FQNEAQ (reference sequence). V lost 6 bases, J lost 0 bases, and 12 bases lay in between. CDR3 protein: CASSIRRSSYNEQFF. CDR3 in DNA: TGTGCCAGCAGTATTCGTCGGAGCTCCTACAATGAGCAGTTCTTC.

This clone was seen a single time. The chain is built from TRBV19 and TRBJ1-4; a possible D gene is TRBD1 (5 bases). CDR1 is LNHDA and CDR2 is SQIVND in the germline V gene (reference sequence). Trimming stripped 4 bases from V and 0 bases from J, with 6 bases between. The CDR3 has 14 residues. DNA of the CDR3: TGTGCCAGTAGTACAGGGACAACTAATGAAAAACTGTTTTTT. The encoded protein is CASSTGTTNEKLFF.

The chain is built from TRBV30 and TRBJ2-1; TRBD2 aligns across 15 bases. Trimming at V came to 1 base and at J to 0 bases, leaving 4 bases not matched to a gene. In germline, CDR1 is GTSNPN, CDR2 SVGIG (reference sequence). The CDR3 consists of 18 residues. The DNA for the CDR3 is TGTGCCTGGAGTGGGGGACTAGCGGGAGGAAGCTCCTACAATGAGCAGTTCTTC. Residues: CAWSGGLAGGSSYNEQFF.

In this sample, this clone turned up once. The V call is TRBV30, the J call TRBJ1-3; TRBD1 is a possible D gene (5 bases). CDR3 size: 14 residues. CDR1 and CDR2 from the germline V gene are GTSNPN and SVGIG (reference sequence). Trimming removed 4 bases from V and 9 bases from J, with 19 bases in between. For the CDR3, the DNA is TGTGCCTGGAAGGAATCAGGGTTTACGGGCACCATATATTTT. It specifies CAWKESGFTGTIYF.

The chain recombines TRBV29-1 with TRBJ1-5; 9 bases align to TRBD1. J gave up 4 bases and V 3 bases, and 7 bases lay outside the gene matches. Per germline, CDR1 SQVTM and CDR2 ANQGSEA. The CDR3 is 15 amino acids. The CDR3 nucleotides read TGCAGCGTTGACATAACCGGGACAGGGAATCAGCCCCAGCATTTT. Residues: CSVDITGTGNQPQHF.

The CDR3 spells CASLKDRASYEQYF. DNA of the CDR3: TGTGCCAGCTTAAAAGACAGGGCCTCCTACGAGCAGTACTTC. The chain joins TRBV28 to TRBJ2-7; 7 bases are shared with TRBD1. After removal of 8 bases from V and 0 bases from J, the junction contained 7 bases not matched to a gene. In germline, CDR1 is MDHEN, CDR2 SYDVKM. This CDR3 is 14 amino acids long.

This clone was observed many times. V usage is TRBV4-1 and J usage is TRBJ1-3; weak D call: TRBD1 (6 bases). Per the germline V gene, CDR1 is MGHRA and CDR2 is YSYEKL. V was trimmed by 1 base and J by 4 bases, leaving 17 bases between them. The CDR3 has 17 amino acids. CDR3 residues: CASSQVSLRGEGNTIYF. Written as DNA, the CDR3 is TGCGCCAGCAGCCAAGTATCTCTCAGGGGAGAAGGAAACACCATATATTTT.

V usage is TRBV7-2 and J usage is TRBJ1-1; D is undetermined. The length of the CDR3 is 11 residues. Trimming removed 5 bases at V and 3 bases at J, with 4 bases between. The germline V gene encodes CDR1 SGHTA and CDR2 FQGNSA. The CDR3 sequence is CASSEYTEAFF. In nucleotides, the CDR3 is TGTGCCAGCAGCGAGTACACTGAAGCTTTCTTT.

This rearrangement joins TRBV27 to TRBJ2-7; 9 bases line up with TRBD2. The trim removed 5 bases at V and 2 bases at J, leaving 10 bases unmatched. The CDR3 runs to 16 residues. Germline CDR1 reads MNHEY; CDR2 reads SMNVEV (reference sequence). Here the CDR3 reads CASSRIAGVFPYEQYF. The CDR3 DNA reads TGTGCCAGCAGTAGGATAGCGGGAGTTTTCCCCTACGAGCAGTACTTC.

The table lists this clone with a count of one. The chain is built from TRBV28 and TRBJ1-3, with 7 bases that match TRBD1. After removal of 4 bases from V and 0 bases from J, the junction contained 6 bases not matched to a gene. There are 16 residues in the CDR3. CDR1 MDHEN and CDR2 SYDVKM come from the germline V gene. As DNA, the CDR3 is TGTGCCAGCAGTTCCTCGGGACAGACCTCTGGAAACACCATATATTTT. This codes for CASSSSGQTSGNTIYF.

The rearrangement links TRBV2 to TRBJ1-4, with 7 bases aligning to TRBD1. Unmatched junction bases numbered 6, after V lost 6 bases and J lost 5 bases. CDR3 size: 14 residues. In germline, CDR1 is SNHLY, CDR2 FYNNEI. Here the CDR3 reads CASRQSDRNEKLFF. CDR3 nucleotides: TGTGCCAGCAGACAATCGGACAGGAATGAAAAACTGTTTTTT. Supplemented by reference TRBV2 and TRBJ1-4, the full variable domain reads EPEVTQTPSHQVTQMGQEVILRCVPISNHLYFYWYRQILGQKVEFLVSFYNNEISEKSEIFDDQFSVERPDGSNFTLKIRSTKLEDSAMYFCASRQSDRNEKLFFGSGTQLSVL.

This clone has just one count. The chain recombines TRBV30 with TRBJ2-7, with D possibly TRBD1 on 5 matching bases. Germline CDR1 is GTSNPN and CDR2 is SVGIG (reference sequence). V was clipped by 2 bases and J by 7 bases, with 18 bases between them. The CDR3 sequence is 14 residues long. CDR3 DNA: TGTGCCTGGAGTACCCAGGGTGGAAGTAGGGAGCAGTACTTC. Translation gives CAWSTQGGSREQYF.

The genes are TRBV11-2 and TRBJ1-1, with D perhaps matching TRBD1 (5 bases). Germline CDR1 and CDR2: SGHAT and FQNNGV. Trimming took off 2 bases at V and 2 bases at J, with 18 bases between the two ends. The CDR3 runs to 17 residues. The CDR3 sequence is CASSLWPKGRINTEAFF. In DNA, the CDR3 is TGTGCCAGCAGCTTATGGCCCAAGGGGCGGATTAACACTGAAGCTTTCTTT.

The chain couples TRBV19 to TRBJ1-1, with D possibly TRBD1 on 5 matching bases. Germline V lookup: CDR1 LNHDA, CDR2 SQIVND (reference sequence). This CDR3 spans 15 amino acids. Trimming took 7 bases from V and 2 from J, leaving 17 bases between them. CDR3 bases: TGTGCCAGTATTAGTCAGGGAGGTGCTAACACTGAAGCTTTCTTT. Translation: CASISQGGANTEAFF.

In this sample, this clone turned up a few times. The V gene is TRBV4-3, the J gene TRBJ2-7, with D possibly being TRBD1 (6 bases). The CDR3 has 16 residues. The V end lost 4 bases, the J end lost 2 bases, and 18 bases lay between the germline ends. CDR1 and CDR2 from the germline V gene are LGHNA and YSLEER. Written as DNA, the CDR3 is TGCGCCAGCAGCCCAGAAACCCGGGACAAAGCCTACGAGCAGTACTTC. It codes for CASSPETRDKAYEQYF.

J is TRBJ2-1 and V is TRBV5-4; D might be TRBD1 (5 bases). The CDR3 is 14 residues long. Germline V gives CDR1 SGHNT, CDR2 YYREEE (reference sequence). Trimming removed 1 base from V and 6 bases from J, with 11 bases in between. CDR3 region: CASSLRQGLNEQFF. CDR3 DNA sequence: TGTGCCAGCAGCTTGAGGCAGGGTCTCAATGAGCAGTTCTTC.

V and J are TRBV4-1 and TRBJ2-1; TRBD2 aligns across 10 bases. Germline V gene data show CDR1 as MGHRA and CDR2 as YSYEKL. There are 16 residues in the CDR3. The ends lost 0 bases at V and 7 bases at J; junction bases unmatched: 6. CDR3 region: CASSQDRASGRNEQFF. The CDR3 coding sequence is TGCGCCAGCAGCCAAGATCGGGCTAGCGGGAGAAATGAGCAGTTCTTC.

CDR3 nucleotides: TGCGCCAGCAGCTTGGAAGGGCGGGGCACCGGGGAGCTGTTTTTT. Its translation is CASSLEGRGTGELFF. The rearrangement links TRBV5-1 to TRBJ2-2; weak D call: TRBD2 (6 bases). V was clipped by 0 bases and J by 4 bases, with 10 bases between them. Germline V gives CDR1 SGHRS, CDR2 YFSETQ. The CDR3 consists of 15 residues.

The V and J genes are TRBV19 and TRBJ1-1; 8 nucleotides match TRBD1. CDR1 LNHDA and CDR2 SQIVND come from the germline V gene (reference sequence). The CDR3 runs to 14 residues. The V and J ends lost 8 bases and 5 bases, in that order; junction bases with no gene match: 10. The CDR3 here is CASRPQGAGTEAFF. The CDR3 DNA reads TGTGCCAGTCGCCCTCAGGGGGCGGGAACTGAAGCTTTCTTT.

This clone was detected a few times. The chain uses TRBV11-3 and TRBJ2-4; 10 bases are shared with TRBD1. The CDR3 is 15 amino acids. Trimming removed 5 bases from V and 6 bases from J; junction bases left unmatched: 7. The germline V gene has CDR1 SGHNT and CDR2 YENEEA. CDR3 loop: CASSLGGDRGNIQYF. CDR3 coding DNA: TGTGCCAGCAGCCTAGGGGGGGACAGGGGAAACATTCAGTACTTC.